This T cell receptor (beta chain) emerged from a study of cytomegalovirus exposure and HLA in healthy donors. The V gene's germline CDR1 is LNHNV and CDR2 YYDKDF (reference sequence). CDR3 length equals 14 residues. The germline V and J ends were trimmed by 1 base and 8 bases, with 11 bases remaining between them. Amplification used 60 Vbeta primers and 13 Jbeta primers. Generated by immunoSEQ multiplex PCR, the TCRdb table keeps only in-frame clones and is missing some. The data show some 120,000 clones, 75% to 85% seen once. The receptor's source is a man between 25 and 39 years old in good health and CMV-seropositive. The J gene is TRBJ2-2, the V gene TRBV15; possibly TRBD1 for D (6 bases). Source material: PBMCs. CDR3 amino acids: CATSRGGGSGELFF. The CDR3 DNA reads as TGTGCCACCAGCAGAGGAGGGGGATCGGGGGAGCTGTTTTTT. Full variable domain (missing parts from reference TRBV15 and TRBJ2-2): DAMVIQNPRYQVTQFGKPVTLSCSQTLNHNVMYWYQQKSSQAPKLLFHYYDKDFNNEADTPDNFQSRRPNTSFCFLDIRSPGLGDTAMYLCATSRGGGSGELFFGEGSRLTVL.